This T cell receptor beta chain was documented in a study of blood T cells in healthy people across ages. PCR was performed a second time for about 7 to 12 cycles using a sample-barcoded 5' primer and a J-beta primer mix. TCRdb independently ran MiXCR on the 5' RACE reads; one entry per CDR3 protein. The sample consists of 800,000 to 900,000 distinct CDR3 sequences, about 59% of them appearing once. The sample holds one count of this clonotype. Germline V CDR1 and CDR2: DFQATT, SNEGSKA (reference sequence). Germline trimming cut 6 bases from V and 4 bases from J; bases unmatched to any gene: 13. The CDR3 totals 16 residues. Donors ranged from roughly 6 to 100 years old and were healthy Caucasians in Russia.

The chain has TRBV20-1 and TRBJ1-4; 8 nucleotides line up with TRBD1. Sample: blood. This receptor was taken from a man aged 25-40 years in good health. This CDR3 is CSAAGQGAARNEKLFF. Here the CDR3 DNA reads TGCAGTGCAGCAGGACAGGGTGCGGCCCGTAATGAAAAACTGTTTTTT.